This TCR beta chain was obtained from a study of T-cell memory formation after mild COVID-19 (TCRdb year 2021). General notes on the study: TCR sequence clusters from the two donors were largely donor specific. Longitudinal TCRalpha and TCRbeta repertoire sequencing tracked T-cell clones expanding and contracting after mild COVID-19 in two donors. Two young, previously healthy adult volunteers, one female and one male, were included in the cohort.

PBMCs were isolated by Ficoll-Paque density gradient centrifugation. As concerns this clonotype: Its antigen has not been determined. Base qualities are missing; no much larger clone stands one base away.

The instrument was an Illumina NovaSeq 6000. TCRalpha and TCRbeta cDNA libraries were built by 5'RACE with constant-segment primers, adding sample barcodes and unique molecular identifiers. Trizol reagent was used to extract RNA from every sample. Libraries were amplified in two PCR steps, with a second sample barcode and Illumina TruSeq adapters added in the second step. Sequencing of libraries was performed on an Illumina NovaSeq with 2 x 150 bp paired-end reads. Turning to the authors' computational methods: Reads were demultiplexed and collapsed into UMI-guided consensus sequences with migec v1.2.7. Using mixcr v2.1.11, UMI consensuses were aligned to TRA and TRB V and J templates and then assembled into clonotypes. A clonotype was counted as expanded or contracted only if both edgeR and NoisET called the change significant, with noise models trained on biological replicates. edgeR calls used a false discovery rate-adjusted p below 0.01 and a log2 fold-change threshold of 1. As an exploratory analysis of dynamics, max-normalized trajectories of the 1000 most abundant clonotypes were examined with PCA combined with hierarchical clustering. Separately sequenced CD4+ and CD8+ repertoires were used to assign a CD4 or CD8 phenotype to each responding clone. TCRdb applied fastp at Q25 and MiXCR to the public reads, then kept only in-frame beta chains. Entries that share a CDR3 protein sequence are merged under the most common genes and DNA. TCRdb's processing, not the authors', yielded these V and J calls. In all, the sample holds 130,000 to 150,000 distinct CDR3 sequences, and under 25% of those were seen once. About 2.1% of the sample lies in the top ten.

The CDR3, from cysteine to phenylalanine, totals 16 residues. The CDR3 DNA has 48 bases and is translated from base 1. The germline V gene yields LGHNA for CDR1 and YNFKEQ for CDR2. At the junction V is shortened by 0 bases and J by 4 bases; bases outside the gene matches: 3. Overall study results and their limits: The second-wave clones that peaked on day 37 were not confirmed to be SARS-CoV-2 specific. Balanced CD4/CD8 phenotypes were observed for clones contracting from day 15 to 85, whereas a bias towards CD4+ was observed for a second wave of clones expanding from day 15 to 37. Only two mild cases were covered in the study, and larger cohorts including severe cases with pre-infection samples were considered necessary. Contracting CD4+ clones were located mainly in the CM and EM memory subsets, whereas CD8+ clones were found to be enriched in EMRA. Some responding clones were found in pre-infection memory, which suggests that pre-existing cross-reactive memory T cells took part in the SARS-CoV-2 response.

Material for sequencing was PBMCs or a T cell subset sorted from them (not recorded which). This sequence was found in an adult woman who had mild COVID-19 (a few samples of this study predate the infection). The sample titles of this study are shuffled in the database, so cell type and time point are left out; the donor was told from shared clones. The rearrangement combines TRBV4-2 with TRBJ1-2; 12 bases in between match TRBD1. The sequenced DNA: TGTGCCAGCAGCCAAGAGGGGACAGGGGGCACCTATGGCTACACCTTC. Its protein product is CASSQEGTGGTYGYTF.